This T cell receptor (beta chain) is from a study of cytomegalovirus exposure and HLA in healthy donors. Study at large: An early release of data contained approximately 80 million unique TCRs, which came from HLA-typed donors. General study points: TRBV6-2, TRBV6-3 and some other V segments were unresolvable in 87-base-pair reads.

As to this clone: What it binds is unknown.

The PCR was carried out with 60 Vbeta primers and 13 Jbeta primers. Measured with immunoSEQ multiplex PCR; TCRdb has only the in-frame clones, and not every one. The sample consists of some 150,000 clones, approximately 78% of them appearing once. V was shortened by 6 bases and J by 2 bases, with 8 bases between the two germline ends. CDR3 size: 12 residues. Germline CDR1 SGHDN, CDR2 FVKESK. This chain connects TRBV14 to TRBJ2-7; D unclear. Sequencing was performed on PBMCs. The receptor's source is a man between 18 and 29 years old in good health and CMV-seropositive. DNA for the CDR3: TGTGCCAGCAGGGTAGTCACCTACGAGCAGTACTTC. Protein product: CASRVVTYEQYF.